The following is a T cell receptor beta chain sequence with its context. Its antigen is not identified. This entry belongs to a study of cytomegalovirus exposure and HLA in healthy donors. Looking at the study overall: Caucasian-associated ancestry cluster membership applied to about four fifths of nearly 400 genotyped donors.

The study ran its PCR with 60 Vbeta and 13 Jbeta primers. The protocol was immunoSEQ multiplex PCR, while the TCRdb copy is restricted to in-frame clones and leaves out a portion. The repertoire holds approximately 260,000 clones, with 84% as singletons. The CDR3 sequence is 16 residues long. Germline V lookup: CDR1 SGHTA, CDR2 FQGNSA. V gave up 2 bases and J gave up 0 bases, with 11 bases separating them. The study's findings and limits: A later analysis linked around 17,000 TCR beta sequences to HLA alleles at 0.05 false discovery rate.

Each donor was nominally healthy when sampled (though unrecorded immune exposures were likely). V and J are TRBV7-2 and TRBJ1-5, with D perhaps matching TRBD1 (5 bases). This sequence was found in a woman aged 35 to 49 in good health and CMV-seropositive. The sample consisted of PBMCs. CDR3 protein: CASSLQGRPSNQPQHF. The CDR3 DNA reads TGTGCCAGCAGCTTACAGGGCCGGCCTAGCAATCAGCCCCAGCATTTT.